The 23 T cell receptor beta chains below were found in one sample sequenced in a study of blood T cell repertoires in COVID-19 (dated by TCRdb to about 2020). Libraries were constructed by the immunoSEQ multiplex PCR assay. In TCRdb, the immuneACCESS table is reduced to in-frame sequences with V and J assigned. These tables do not hold every clone; where another copy was compared, an unresolved V gene accounts for under half, and the others remain unexplained. The sample data list 500,000 to 600,000 clones, and around nine tenths of these were observed just once. Less than 9.5% of the sample goes to the ten largest clones. The sequenced sample consisted of peripheral blood. Receptors were obtained from a woman aged 50 to 65 with COVID-19, enrolled during active disease.

This chain uses TRBV4-1 with TRBJ2-7, with a tentative D call TRBD2 (6 bases). CDR1 and CDR2 from the germline V gene are MGHRA and YSYEKL. This CDR3 has 15 amino acids. Trimming removed 5 bases at V and 2 bases at J, with 16 bases between. The CDR3 is CASSGGAQGPYEQYF. DNA for the CDR3: TGCGCCAGCAGCGGAGGGGCCCAGGGCCCCTACGAGCAGTACTTC.

The chain couples TRBV6-1 to TRBJ1-2, with D possibly matching TRBD1 (6 bases). The CDR3 length is 16 residues. V dropped 2 bases and J dropped 5 bases, with 18 bases sitting between them. Germline CDR1 is MNHNS and CDR2 is SASEGT. Here the CDR3 DNA reads TGTGCCAGCAGTGAACGGTGGGGCGGGGGCAATTATGGCTACACCTTC. Its translation: CASSERWGGGNYGYTF.

V usage is TRBV7-2 and J usage is TRBJ2-1, with 9 bases that match TRBD1. There are 15 residues in the CDR3. The V and J ends lost 1 base and 7 bases, in that order; junction bases with no gene match: 5. Germline V gene data show CDR1 as SGHTA and CDR2 as FQGNSA. As DNA, the CDR3 is TGTGCCAGCAGCTTAGGGGGGACAGGGCTGAATGAGCAGTTCTTC. It translates to CASSLGGTGLNEQFF.

The chain couples TRBV20-1 to TRBJ2-3; 8 bases align to TRBD2. The CDR3 is made up of 11 amino acids. Germline CDR1 reads DFQATT; CDR2 reads SNEGSKA (reference sequence). The junction had 7 bases not matched to a gene; V was cut back by 5 bases and J by 12 bases. This chain's CDR3 is CSAPIAGSQYF. The CDR3 nucleotides read TGCAGTGCTCCGATAGCGGGGTCTCAGTATTTT.

The gene calls are TRBV6-1 and TRBJ1-2, with 7 nucleotides matching TRBD1. The CDR3 is 16 amino acids. V dropped 2 bases and J dropped 3; count of bases not matched to a gene: 9. Germline loops: CDR1 MNHNS, CDR2 SASEGT. DNA of the CDR3: TGTGCCAGCAGTGAACGAGGGGACAGAGGGGACTATGGCTACACCTTC. It yields the protein CASSERGDRGDYGYTF.

This chain connects TRBV11-2 to TRBJ2-1; 8 nucleotides line up with TRBD2. The length of the CDR3 is 14 residues. The germline CDR1 and CDR2 sequences are SGHAT and FQNNGV. V gave up 0 bases and J gave up 9 bases; unmatched junction bases: 4. CDR3 DNA sequence: TGTGCCAGCAGCTTAGAGGGACTAGAAGGTGAGCAGTTCTTC. Its translation: CASSLEGLEGEQFF.

The rearrangement uses TRBV27 and TRBJ1-2; 7 nucleotides line up with TRBD1. The V gene end was trimmed by 5 bases and the J gene end by 8 bases; junction bases not matched to a gene: 11. The germline gives CDR1 MNHEY, CDR2 SMNVEV (reference sequence). CDR3 size: 14 residues. The CDR3 spells CASSGVNRGSGYTF. Here the CDR3 DNA reads TGTGCCAGCAGTGGGGTTAACAGGGGTTCCGGCTACACCTTC.

The CDR3 nucleotides are TGTGCCTGGAGTGTAGAGGACAGAAACATTCAGTACTTC. This codes for CAWSVEDRNIQYF. The chain has TRBV30 and TRBJ2-4, with D perhaps matching TRBD1 (6 bases). The V end was cut by 0 bases, the J end by 6 bases, with 9 bases between. Per the germline V gene, CDR1 is GTSNPN and CDR2 is SVGIG (reference sequence). The CDR3 covers 13 residues.

The chain uses TRBV6-1 and TRBJ2-7, with TRBD1 as a possible D gene (5 bases). The V end lost 3 bases, the J end lost 5 bases, and 11 bases lay between the germline ends. The CDR3 loop spans 13 amino acids. From germline, CDR1 is MNHNS and CDR2 SASEGT. The CDR3, as DNA: TGTGCCAGCAGTGACATCAGGGCCCACGAGCAGTACTTC. Its protein is CASSDIRAHEQYF.

The CDR3 DNA reads TGTGCCAGCAGCGTTTATCCTGGGGCCAACGTCCTGACTTTC. This encodes CASSVYPGANVLTF. The chain employs TRBV9 and TRBJ2-6; D unresolved. Germline CDR1 and CDR2: SGDLS and YYNGEE. Trimming cost V 2 bases and J 2 bases, with 5 bases left between them. CDR3 length equals 14 residues.

A word on this clone: The junction and the germline gene differ at one end; a read error may be behind it. The chain is built from TRBV19 and TRBJ1-2; D gene ambiguous. The germline gives CDR1 LNHDA, CDR2 SQIVND (reference sequence). The CDR3 is made up of 13 amino acids. CDR3 loop: CASSTYLNSGYTF. The CDR3 DNA sequence: TGTGCCAGTAGTACCTACCTAAACTCTGGCTACACCTTC.

This clone was observed once. The V and J genes are TRBV3-1 (or the pseudogene TRBV3-2) and TRBJ1-2; 7 bases map to TRBD1. The CDR3 consists of 15 residues. J was trimmed by 7 bases and V by 0 bases; bases with no gene match: 8. The germline V gene encodes CDR1 LGHDT and CDR2 YNNKEL (reference sequence). As DNA, the CDR3 is TGTGCCAGCAGCCAAGATAGGGGGCGGGGCAGTGGCTACACCTTC. Protein sequence: CASSQDRGRGSGYTF.

The J gene is TRBJ2-1, the V gene TRBV30, with 9 nucleotides matching TRBD2. The CDR3 is made up of 15 amino acids. V shed 3 bases, J shed 4 bases, and the junction held 7 bases outside the gene matches. Germline CDR1 is GTSNPN and CDR2 is SVGIG (reference sequence). CDR3 region: CAWRAIAGVYNEQFF. In nucleotides, the CDR3 is TGTGCCTGGAGGGCGATAGCGGGGGTGTACAATGAGCAGTTCTTC.

The chain combines TRBV30 with TRBJ2-1; 8 nucleotides align to TRBD1. V lost 1 base, J lost 15 bases, and 11 bases stayed unmatched. Per the germline V gene, CDR1 is GTSNPN and CDR2 is SVGIG (reference sequence). This CDR3 region has 13 residues. The DNA of the CDR3 is TGTGCCTGGAGTGCCCAATCCGGGACAGGCCCGTTCTTC. Translating gives CAWSAQSGTGPFF.

The chain is built from TRBV7-2 and TRBJ2-7, with a possible D match to TRBD1 (6 bases). This CDR3 has 16 residues. V was clipped by 2 bases and J by 1 base, with 15 bases between them. CDR1 and CDR2 from the germline V gene are SGHTA and FQGNSA. The DNA of the CDR3 is TGTGCCAGCAGCTTATCTCGAACAGGGCCTTCCTACGAGCAGTACTTC. It specifies CASSLSRTGPSYEQYF.

The chain's CDR3 is CASSHPGQMNTEAFF. CDR3 coding DNA: TGTGCCAGCAGCCATCCGGGACAGATGAACACTGAAGCTTTCTTT. This chain joins TRBV6-1 and TRBJ1-1, with 7 bases lining up with TRBD1. J gave up 0 bases and V 6 bases, and 7 bases lay outside the gene matches. This CDR3 region has 15 residues. Germline values: CDR1 MNHNS, CDR2 SASEGT.

The chain links TRBV6-5 to TRBJ1-4; possible D gene TRBD1, 6 bases. The CDR3 is 12 amino acids. Germline V gene data show CDR1 as MNHEY and CDR2 as SVGAGI. Trimming stripped 11 bases from V and 8 bases from J, with 15 bases between. CDR3: CAVGTRYEKLFF. CDR3 DNA sequence: TGTGCCGTAGGGACACGTTACGAAAAACTGTTTTTT.

The V and J genes are TRBV30 and TRBJ2-3; D is possibly TRBD1 (6 bases). CDR3 length: 14 residues. Germline V gives CDR1 GTSNPN, CDR2 SVGIG (reference sequence). V was cut by 2 bases and J by 1 base, with 10 bases left in between. This CDR3 is CAWSTGMGTDTQYF. The CDR3 nucleotides read TGTGCCTGGAGTACAGGGATGGGCACAGATACGCAGTATTTT. Together with reference TRBV30 and TRBJ2-3, the CDR3 gives the full variable domain: SQTIHQWPATLVQPVGSPLSLECTVEGTSNPNLYWYRQAAGRGLQLLFYSVGIGQISSEVPQNLSASRPQDRQFILSSKKLLLSDSGFYLCAWSTGMGTDTQYFGPGTRLTVL.

The rearrangement joins TRBV12-3 or TRBV12-4 to TRBJ1-2, with unresolved D. The CDR3 sequence is 13 residues long. With 7 bases removed from V and 2 bases from J, the gap between germline ends came to 11 bases. This chain's CDR3 is CASMPGKNYGYTF. As DNA, the CDR3 is TGTGCCAGCATGCCGGGGAAGAACTATGGCTACACCTTC.

The CDR3 is CASSVAGSGGLETQYF. DNA of the CDR3: TGTGCCAGCAGCGTAGCTGGTAGCGGGGGGTTAGAGACCCAGTACTTC. V usage is TRBV9 and J usage is TRBJ2-5; 10 nucleotides align to TRBD2. The V segment lost 0 bases and the J segment 4 bases; nucleotides outside the gene matches: 6. Germline V gene sequence: CDR1 SGDLS, CDR2 YYNGEE. CDR3 length: 16 amino acids.

The chain employs TRBV13 and TRBJ2-4, with 11 bases fitting TRBD1. CDR1 is PRHDT and CDR2 is FYEKMQ in the germline V gene (reference sequence). The trim removed 3 bases at V and 1 base at J, leaving 2 bases unmatched. The CDR3 runs 16 residues. The CDR3 sequence is CASSFGTGGAKNIQYF. The DNA for the CDR3 is TGTGCCAGCAGCTTCGGGACAGGGGGGGCCAAAAACATTCAGTACTTC. The full variable domain, in which reference TRBV13 and TRBJ2-4 provide the parts outside the CDR3, is AAGVIQSPRHLIKEKRETATLKCYPIPRHDTVYWYQQGPGQDPQFLISFYEKMQSDKGSIPDRFSAQQFSDYHSELNMSSLELGDSALYFCASSFGTGGAKNIQYFGAGTRLSVL.

The sample holds one count of this clone. This sequence joins TRBV6-1 and TRBJ1-4; D is ambiguous. Germline CDR1 MNHNS, CDR2 SASEGT. This CDR3 is built from 14 residues. The ends were cut back, 1 base at V and 8 bases at J, with 11 bases in the middle. CDR3 nucleotides: TGTGCCAGCAGTGAAGGTGTAGTAAACGAAAAACTGTTTTTT. This translates into CASSEGVVNEKLFF.

The chain links TRBV29-1 to TRBJ1-4; D not resolved. CDR1 SQVTM and CDR2 ANQGSEA come from the germline V gene. The CDR3 is 13 residues long. V lost 6 bases and J lost 0, with 8 bases in between. CDR3 sequence: CSVLVATNEKLFF. CDR3 bases: TGCAGCGTCCTAGTCGCAACTAATGAAAAACTGTTTTTT. The whole variable domain, remainder taken from reference TRBV29-1 and TRBJ1-4, is SAVISQKPSRDICQRGTSLTIQCQVDSQVTMMFWYRQQPGQSLTLIATANQGSEATYESGFVIDKFPISRPNLTFSTLTVSNMSPEDSSIYLCSVLVATNEKLFFGSGTQLSVL.